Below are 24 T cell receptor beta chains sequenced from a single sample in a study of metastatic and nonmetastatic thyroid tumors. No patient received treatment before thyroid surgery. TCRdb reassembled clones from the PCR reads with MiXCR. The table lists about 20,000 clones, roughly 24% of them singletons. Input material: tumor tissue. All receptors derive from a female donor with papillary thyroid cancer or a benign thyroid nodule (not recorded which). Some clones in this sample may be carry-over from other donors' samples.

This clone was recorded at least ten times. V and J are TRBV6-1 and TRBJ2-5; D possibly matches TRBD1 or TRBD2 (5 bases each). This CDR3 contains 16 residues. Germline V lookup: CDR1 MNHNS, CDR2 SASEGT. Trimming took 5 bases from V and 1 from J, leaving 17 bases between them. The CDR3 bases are TGTGCCAGCAGTTTGGGGACGGCGATCTTCCAAGAGACCCAGTACTTC. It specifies CASSLGTAIFQETQYF.

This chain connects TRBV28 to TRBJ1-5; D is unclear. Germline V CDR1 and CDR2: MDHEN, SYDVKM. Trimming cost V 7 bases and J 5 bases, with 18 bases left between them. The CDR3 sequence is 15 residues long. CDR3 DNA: TGTGCCAGCATCGACATGGGCGTCGGGTATCAGCCCCAGCATTTT. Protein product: CASIDMGVGYQPQHF.

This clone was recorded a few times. DNA of the CDR3: TGTGCCAGCAGTTTTACGGTTAAAGAAAAACTGTTTTTT. It specifies CASSFTVKEKLFF. The J gene is TRBJ1-4, the V gene TRBV28; D remains ambiguous. With 3 bases removed from V and 8 bases from J, the gap between germline ends came to 10 bases. Germline V gives CDR1 MDHEN, CDR2 SYDVKM. The length of the CDR3 is 13 residues. The whole variable domain, remainder taken from reference TRBV28 and TRBJ1-4, is DVKVTQSSRYLVKRTGEKVFLECVQDMDHENMFWYRQDPGLGLRLIYFSYDVKMKEKGDIPEGYSVSREKKERFSLILESASTNQTSMYLCASSFTVKEKLFFGSGTQLSVL.

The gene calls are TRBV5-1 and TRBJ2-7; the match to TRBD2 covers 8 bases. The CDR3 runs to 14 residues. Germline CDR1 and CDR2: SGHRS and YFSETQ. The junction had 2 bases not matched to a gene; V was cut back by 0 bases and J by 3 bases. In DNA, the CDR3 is TGCGCCAGCAGCTTGGTGCTAGCGGGCTACGAGCAGTACTTC. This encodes CASSLVLAGYEQYF.

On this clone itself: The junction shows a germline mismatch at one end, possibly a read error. This CDR3 reads CASSGSGTRDF. The CDR3 region has the DNA TGTGCCAGCAGCGGATCCGGGACAAGGGACTTC. The gene calls are TRBV12-3 or TRBV12-4 and TRBJ2-7; D possibly corresponds to TRBD1 (6 bases). The CDR3 length is 11 residues.

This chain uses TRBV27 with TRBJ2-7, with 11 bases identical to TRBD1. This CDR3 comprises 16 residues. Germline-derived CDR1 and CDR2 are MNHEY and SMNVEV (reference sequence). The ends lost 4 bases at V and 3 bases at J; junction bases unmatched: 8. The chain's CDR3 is CASSSLRDRGDYEQYF. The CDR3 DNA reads TGTGCCAGCAGTTCCCTCCGGGACAGGGGGGACTACGAGCAGTACTTC.

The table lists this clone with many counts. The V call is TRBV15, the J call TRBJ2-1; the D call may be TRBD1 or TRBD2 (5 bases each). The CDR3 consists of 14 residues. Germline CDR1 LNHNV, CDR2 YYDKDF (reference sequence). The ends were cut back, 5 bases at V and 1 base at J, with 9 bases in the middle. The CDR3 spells CATSFGASYNEQFF. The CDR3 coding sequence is TGTGCCACCAGCTTCGGGGCATCCTACAATGAGCAGTTCTTC.

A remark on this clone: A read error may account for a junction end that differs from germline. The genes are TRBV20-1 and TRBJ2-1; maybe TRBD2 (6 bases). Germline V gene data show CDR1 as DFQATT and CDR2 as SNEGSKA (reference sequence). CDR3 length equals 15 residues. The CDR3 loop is CSARDPAGSYNGQFF. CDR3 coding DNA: TGCAGTGCTAGAGACCCAGCGGGCTCCTACAATGGGCAGTTCTTC.

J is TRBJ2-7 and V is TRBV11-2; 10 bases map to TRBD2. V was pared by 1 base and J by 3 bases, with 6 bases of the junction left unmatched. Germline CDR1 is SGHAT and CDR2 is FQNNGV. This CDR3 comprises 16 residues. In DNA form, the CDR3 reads TGTGCCAGCAGCTTAGTAGTAGCGGGAGGTCACTACGAGCAGTACTTC. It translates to CASSLVVAGGHYEQYF.

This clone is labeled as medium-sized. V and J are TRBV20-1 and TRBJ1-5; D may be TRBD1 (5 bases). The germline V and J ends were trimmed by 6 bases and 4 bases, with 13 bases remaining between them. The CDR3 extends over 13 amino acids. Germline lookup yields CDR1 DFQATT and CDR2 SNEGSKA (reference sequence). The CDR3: CSAVRSGNQPQHF. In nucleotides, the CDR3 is TGCAGTGCCGTTAGGTCAGGGAATCAGCCCCAGCATTTT.

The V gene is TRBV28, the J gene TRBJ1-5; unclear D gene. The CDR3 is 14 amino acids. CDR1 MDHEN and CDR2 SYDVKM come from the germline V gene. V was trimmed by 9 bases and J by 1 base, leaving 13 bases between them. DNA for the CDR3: TGTGCCAGTACATGGTTTGTCAGCAATCAGCCCCAGCATTTT. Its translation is CASTWFVSNQPQHF.

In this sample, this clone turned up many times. The DNA of the CDR3 is TGTGCCAGCAGTCAAAGGGCTGACACCGGGGAGCTGTTTTTT. Encoded protein: CASSQRADTGELFF. The rearrangement joins TRBV6-1 to TRBJ2-2; D uncertain. CDR3 length: 14 amino acids. Trimming took off 5 bases at V and 3 bases at J, with 10 bases between the two ends. Per germline, CDR1 MNHNS and CDR2 SASEGT.

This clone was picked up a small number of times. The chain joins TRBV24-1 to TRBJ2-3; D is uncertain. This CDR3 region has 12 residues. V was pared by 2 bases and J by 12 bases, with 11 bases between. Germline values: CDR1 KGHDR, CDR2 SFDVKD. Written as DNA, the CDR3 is TGTGCCACCAGTGATTCCACACAGACCCAGTATTTT. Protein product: CATSDSTQTQYF.

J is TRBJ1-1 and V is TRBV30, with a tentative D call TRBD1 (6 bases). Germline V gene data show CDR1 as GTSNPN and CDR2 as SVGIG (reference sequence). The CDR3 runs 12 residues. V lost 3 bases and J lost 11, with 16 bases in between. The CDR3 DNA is TGTGCCTGGAGAAACAGGGAGTTTGGTGCTTTCTTT. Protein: CAWRNREFGAFF.

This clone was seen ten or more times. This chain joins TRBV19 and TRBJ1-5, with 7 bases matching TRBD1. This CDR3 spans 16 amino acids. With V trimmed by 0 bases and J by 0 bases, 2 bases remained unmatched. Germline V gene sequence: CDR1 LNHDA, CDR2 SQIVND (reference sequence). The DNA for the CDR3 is TGTGCCAGTAGTATAGACAGGGGGGATAGCAATCAGCCCCAGCATTTT. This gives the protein CASSIDRGDSNQPQHF.

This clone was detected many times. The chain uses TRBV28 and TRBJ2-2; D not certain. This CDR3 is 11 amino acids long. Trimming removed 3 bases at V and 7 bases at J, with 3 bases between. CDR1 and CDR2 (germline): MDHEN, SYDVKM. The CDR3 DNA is TGTGCCAGCAGTTTCGGCGGGGAGCTGTTTTTT. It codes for CASSFGGELFF.

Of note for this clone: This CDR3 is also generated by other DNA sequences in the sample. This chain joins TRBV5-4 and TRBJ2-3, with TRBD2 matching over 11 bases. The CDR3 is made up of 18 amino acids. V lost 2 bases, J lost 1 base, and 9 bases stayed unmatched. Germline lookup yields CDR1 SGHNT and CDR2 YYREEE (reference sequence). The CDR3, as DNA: TGTGCCAGCAGCTTAGGTACTAGCGGGAGTTTTGGCACAGATACGCAGTATTTT. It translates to CASSLGTSGSFGTDTQYF.

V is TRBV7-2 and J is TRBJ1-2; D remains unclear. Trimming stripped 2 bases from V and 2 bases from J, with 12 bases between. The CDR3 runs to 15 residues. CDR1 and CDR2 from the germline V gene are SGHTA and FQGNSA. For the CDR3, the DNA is TGTGCCAGCAGCTTACGTCCCAACCCCAACTATGGCTACACCTTC. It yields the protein CASSLRPNPNYGYTF.

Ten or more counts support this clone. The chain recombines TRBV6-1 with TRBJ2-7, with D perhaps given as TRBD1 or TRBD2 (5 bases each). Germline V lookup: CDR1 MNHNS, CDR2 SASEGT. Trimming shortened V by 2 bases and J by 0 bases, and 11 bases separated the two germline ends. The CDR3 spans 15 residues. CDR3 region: CASSEFWDGSYEQYF. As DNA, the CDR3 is TGTGCCAGCAGTGAATTCTGGGACGGCTCCTACGAGCAGTACTTC.

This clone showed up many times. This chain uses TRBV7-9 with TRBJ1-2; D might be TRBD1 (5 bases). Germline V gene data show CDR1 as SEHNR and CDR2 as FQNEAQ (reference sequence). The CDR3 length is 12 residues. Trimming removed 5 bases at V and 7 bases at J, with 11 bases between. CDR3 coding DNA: TGTGCCAGCAGCCGCGGGGGAGGTGGCTACACCTTC. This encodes CASSRGGGGYTF.

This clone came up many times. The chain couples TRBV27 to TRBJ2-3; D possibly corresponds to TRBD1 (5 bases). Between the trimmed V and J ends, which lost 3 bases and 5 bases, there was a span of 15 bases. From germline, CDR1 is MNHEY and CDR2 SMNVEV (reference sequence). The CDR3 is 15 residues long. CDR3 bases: TGTGCCAGCAGTTTTTCCTCATGGGGCCTAGATACGCAGTATTTT. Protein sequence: CASSFSSWGLDTQYF.

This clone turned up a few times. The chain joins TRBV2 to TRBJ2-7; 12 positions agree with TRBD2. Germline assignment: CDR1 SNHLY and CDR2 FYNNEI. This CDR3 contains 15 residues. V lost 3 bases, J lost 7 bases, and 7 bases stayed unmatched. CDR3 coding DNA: TGTGCCAGCAGTGATAGGACTAGCGGGACGAGAGAGCAGTACTTC. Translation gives CASSDRTSGTREQYF.

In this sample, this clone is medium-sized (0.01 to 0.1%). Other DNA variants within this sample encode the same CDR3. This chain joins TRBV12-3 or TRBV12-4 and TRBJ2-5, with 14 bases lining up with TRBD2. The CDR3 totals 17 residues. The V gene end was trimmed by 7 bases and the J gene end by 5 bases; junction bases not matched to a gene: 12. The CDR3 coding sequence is TGTGCCAGCACCTCCGGACTAGCGGGAGGTCTCGTCGAGACCCAGTACTTC. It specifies CASTSGLAGGLVETQYF.

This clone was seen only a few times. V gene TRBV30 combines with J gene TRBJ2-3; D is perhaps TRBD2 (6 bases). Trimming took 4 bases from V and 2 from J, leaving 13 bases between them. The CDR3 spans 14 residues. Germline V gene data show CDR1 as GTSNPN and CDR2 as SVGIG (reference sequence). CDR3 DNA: TGTGCCTGGATGGAAGGGAGGCACACAGATACGCAGTATTTT. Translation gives CAWMEGRHTDTQYF. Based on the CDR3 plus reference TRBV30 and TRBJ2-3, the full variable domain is SQTIHQWPATLVQPVGSPLSLECTVEGTSNPNLYWYRQAAGRGLQLLFYSVGIGQISSEVPQNLSASRPQDRQFILSSKKLLLSDSGFYLCAWMEGRHTDTQYFGPGTRLTVL.